The TCR beta chain described here comes from a study of graft-versus-host responses after intestinal transplantation. At the level of the study: As for transplant type, recipients had multivisceral, liver-intestinal, or isolated intestinal grafts. Induction using anti-thymocyte globulin, followed by tacrolimus and steroids for roughly 3 years, was given to all recipients. Study-level points and caveats: Early post-transplant HvG declines showed an association with peak circulating GvH clone levels. Recipient marrow held GvH clones, some first seen in ileum or blood.

With V trimmed by 3 bases and J by 4 bases, 10 bases remained unmatched. Per the germline V gene, CDR1 is KGHSH and CDR2 is LQKENI. The CDR3 is 16 amino acids. To note about this clone: Its antigen is not known.

Here immunoSEQ multiplex PCR was the method, and the copy in TCRdb shows in-frame clones only, minus some. In the table there are around 120,000 clones, about nine tenths of which are singletons. The specimen was unstimulated CD4+ T cells sorted from spleen or lymph node cells, collected before intestinal transplant. The receptor comes from a human donor who received an intestinal transplant. The V and J genes are TRBV18 and TRBJ2-5, with 8 positions matching TRBD1. The chain's CDR3 is CASSPNSGQGGETQYF. CDR3 nucleotide sequence: TGTGCCAGCTCACCGAACTCTGGACAGGGAGGAGAGACCCAGTACTTC. The entire variable domain, with the rest obtained from reference TRBV18 and TRBJ2-5, is as follows: NAGVMQNPRHLVRRRGQEARLRCSPMKGHSHVYWYRQLPEEGLKFMVYLQKENIIDESGMPKERFSAEFPKEGPSILRIQQVVRGDSAAYFCASSPNSGQGGETQYFGPGTRLLVL.